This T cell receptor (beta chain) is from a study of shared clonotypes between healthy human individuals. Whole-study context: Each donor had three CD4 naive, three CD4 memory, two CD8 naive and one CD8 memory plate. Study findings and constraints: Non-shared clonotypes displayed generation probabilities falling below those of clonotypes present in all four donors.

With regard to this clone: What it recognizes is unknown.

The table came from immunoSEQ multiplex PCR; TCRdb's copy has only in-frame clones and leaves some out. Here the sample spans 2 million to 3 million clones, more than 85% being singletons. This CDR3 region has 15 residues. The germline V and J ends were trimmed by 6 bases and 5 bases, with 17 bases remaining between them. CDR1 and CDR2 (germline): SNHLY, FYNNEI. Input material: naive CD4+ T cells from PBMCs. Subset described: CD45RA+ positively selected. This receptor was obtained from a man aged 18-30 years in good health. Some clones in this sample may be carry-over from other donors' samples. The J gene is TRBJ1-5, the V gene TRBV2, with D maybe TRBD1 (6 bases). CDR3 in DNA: TGTGCCAGCAGGGACCCGGCCGGGGGCCATCAGCCCCAGCATTTT. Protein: CASRDPAGGHQPQHF.